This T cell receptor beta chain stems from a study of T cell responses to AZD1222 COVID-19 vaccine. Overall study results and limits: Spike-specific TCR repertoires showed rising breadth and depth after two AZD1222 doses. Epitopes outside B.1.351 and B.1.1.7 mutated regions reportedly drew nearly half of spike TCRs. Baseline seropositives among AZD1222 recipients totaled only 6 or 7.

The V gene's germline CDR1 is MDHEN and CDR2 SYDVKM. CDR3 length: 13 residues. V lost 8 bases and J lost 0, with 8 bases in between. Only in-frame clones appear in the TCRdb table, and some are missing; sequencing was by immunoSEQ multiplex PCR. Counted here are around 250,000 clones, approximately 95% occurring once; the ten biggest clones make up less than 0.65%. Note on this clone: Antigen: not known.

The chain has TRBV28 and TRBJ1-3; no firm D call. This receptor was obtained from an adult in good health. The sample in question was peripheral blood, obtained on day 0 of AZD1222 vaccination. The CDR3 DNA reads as TGTGCCAGCCAGCAGTTCTCTGGAAACACCATATATTTT. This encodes CASQQFSGNTIYF.